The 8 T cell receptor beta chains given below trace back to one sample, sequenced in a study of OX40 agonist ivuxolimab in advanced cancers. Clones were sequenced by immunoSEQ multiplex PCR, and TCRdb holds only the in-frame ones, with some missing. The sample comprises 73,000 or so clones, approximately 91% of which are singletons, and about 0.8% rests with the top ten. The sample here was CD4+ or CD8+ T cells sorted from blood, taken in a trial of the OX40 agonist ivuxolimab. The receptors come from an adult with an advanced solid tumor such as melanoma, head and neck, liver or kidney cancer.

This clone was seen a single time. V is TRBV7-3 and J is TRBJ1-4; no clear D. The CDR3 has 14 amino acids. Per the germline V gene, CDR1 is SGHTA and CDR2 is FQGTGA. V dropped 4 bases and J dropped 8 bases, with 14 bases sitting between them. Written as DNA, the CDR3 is TGTGCCAGCAGCTCTGACTGGGCGGGCGAAAAACTGTTTTTT. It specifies CASSSDWAGEKLFF.

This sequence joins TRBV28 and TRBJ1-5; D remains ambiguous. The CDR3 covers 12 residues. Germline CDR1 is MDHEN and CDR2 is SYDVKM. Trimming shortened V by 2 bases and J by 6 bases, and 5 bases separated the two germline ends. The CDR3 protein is CASSLKSQPQHF. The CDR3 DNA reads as TGTGCCAGCAGTTTAAAGAGTCAGCCCCAGCATTTT.

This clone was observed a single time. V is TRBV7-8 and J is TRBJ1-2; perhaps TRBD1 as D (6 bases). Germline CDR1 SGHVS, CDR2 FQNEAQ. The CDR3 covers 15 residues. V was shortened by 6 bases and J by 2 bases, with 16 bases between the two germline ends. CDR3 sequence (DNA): TGTGCCAGCAGGCCCACAGGGACCCTAAACTATGGCTACACCTTC. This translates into CASRPTGTLNYGYTF.

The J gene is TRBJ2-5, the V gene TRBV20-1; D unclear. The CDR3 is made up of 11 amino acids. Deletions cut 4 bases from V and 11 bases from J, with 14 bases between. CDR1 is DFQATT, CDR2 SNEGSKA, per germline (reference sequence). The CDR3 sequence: CSATVGGKQYF. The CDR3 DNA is TGCAGTGCTACCGTGGGTGGGAAGCAGTACTTC.

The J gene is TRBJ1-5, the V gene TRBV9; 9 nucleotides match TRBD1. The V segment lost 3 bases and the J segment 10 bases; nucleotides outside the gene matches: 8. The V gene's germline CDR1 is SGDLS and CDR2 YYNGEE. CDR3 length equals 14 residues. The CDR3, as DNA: TGTGCCAGCAGCGACGGGACAGGGACTCAACCCCAGCATTTT. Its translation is CASSDGTGTQPQHF.

As DNA, the CDR3 is TGTGCCAGCATTGGGTTTGGCTATGGCTACACCTTC. This translates into CASIGFGYGYTF. This chain uses TRBV28 with TRBJ1-2; unclear D gene. The CDR3 covers 12 residues. Between the trimmed V and J ends, which lost 7 bases and 4 bases, there was a span of 10 bases. CDR1 and CDR2 from the germline V gene are MDHEN and SYDVKM.

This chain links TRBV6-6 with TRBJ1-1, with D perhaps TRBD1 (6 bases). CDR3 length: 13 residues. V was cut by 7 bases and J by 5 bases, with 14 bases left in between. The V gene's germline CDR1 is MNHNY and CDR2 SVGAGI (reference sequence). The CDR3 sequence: CASTARGETEAFF. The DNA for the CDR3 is TGTGCCAGCACCGCTAGGGGGGAAACTGAAGCTTTCTTT.

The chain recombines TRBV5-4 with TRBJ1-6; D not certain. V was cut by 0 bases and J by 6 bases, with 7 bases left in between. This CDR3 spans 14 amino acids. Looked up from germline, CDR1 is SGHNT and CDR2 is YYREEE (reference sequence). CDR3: CASSLDRLNSPLHF. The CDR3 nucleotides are TGTGCCAGCAGCTTGGACAGACTTAATTCACCCCTCCACTTT. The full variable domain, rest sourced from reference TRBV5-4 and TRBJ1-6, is ETGVTQSPTHLIKTRGQQVTLRCSSQSGHNTVSWYQQALGQGPQFIFQYYREEENGRGNFPPRFSGLQFPNYSSELNVNALELDDSALYLCASSLDRLNSPLHFGNGTRLTVT.